The next 7 T cell receptor beta chains were all read from a single sample in a study of CD8+ T cells in alopecia areata. Sequencing relied on a cDNA template that was reverse transcribed from extracted RNA. The protocol was immunoSEQ multiplex PCR, while the TCRdb copy is restricted to in-frame clones and leaves out a portion. The table lists about 120,000 clones, 50% to 55% of them singletons, with 0.46% in the top ten. Treatment meaning: oral pan-JAK inhibitor, 5-10 mg twice daily. The source material was CD4+ T cells sorted from blood, sampled at week 4, from a patient treated with tofacitinib. The receptors come from a human donor with alopecia areata.

V and J are TRBV30 and TRBJ2-1, with 8 nucleotides matching TRBD2. This CDR3 is built from 15 residues. Per the germline V gene, CDR1 is GTSNPN and CDR2 is SVGIG (reference sequence). Here the CDR3 DNA reads TGTGCTGGACGGCTAGCGGGTCAGCCGGTGAATGAGCAGTTCTTC. This sequence encodes CAGRLAGQPVNEQFF.

The chain combines TRBV5-1 with TRBJ2-1, with 9 bases identical to TRBD2. The germline CDR1 and CDR2 sequences are SGHRS and YFSETQ. The CDR3 is 14 amino acids. Trimming removed 2 bases from V and 9 bases from J; junction bases left unmatched: 6. CDR3 nucleotides: TGCGCCAGCAGCTTATTAGCGGGAGTTCGTGAGCAGTTCTTC. This codes for CASSLLAGVREQFF.

The chain carries TRBV23-1 and TRBJ1-2; D uncertain. TRBV23-1 is identified as an open reading frame with a role that is uncertain. The CDR3 is made up of 14 amino acids. Trimming stripped 4 bases from V and 5 bases from J, with 14 bases between. The CDR3 region is CASSPDPTRYGYTF. The CDR3, as DNA: TGCGCCAGCAGTCCGGATCCTACCCGTTATGGCTACACCTTC.

V gene TRBV5-1 combines with J gene TRBJ2-3, with D maybe TRBD2 (5 bases). Germline CDR1 and CDR2: SGHRS and YFSETQ. V was trimmed by 5 bases and J by 3 bases, leaving 13 bases between them. The CDR3 covers 14 residues. The CDR3 coding sequence is TGCGCCAGCAGTTTACCACTAGAAACAGATACGCAGTATTTT. Its translation: CASSLPLETDTQYF.

This clone was counted at least ten times. The gene calls are TRBV2 and TRBJ1-1; the match to TRBD1 covers 9 bases. The CDR3 length is 15 residues. Germline CDR1 SNHLY, CDR2 FYNNEI. The ends lost 7 bases at V and 3 bases at J; junction bases unmatched: 9. The CDR3 DNA sequence: TGTGCCAGCACCAAACTTACAGGGGGCTACACTGAAGCTTTCTTT. Its protein product is CASTKLTGGYTEAFF.

V is TRBV5-4 and J is TRBJ2-1; D is unresolved. This CDR3 spans 12 amino acids. Between the trimmed V and J ends, which lost 2 bases and 10 bases, there was a span of 10 bases. Germline lookup yields CDR1 SGHNT and CDR2 YYREEE (reference sequence). The CDR3 DNA reads as TGTGCCAGCAGCTTTACCCTCGGGGAGCAGTTCTTC. This gives the protein CASSFTLGEQFF.

This clone was seen more than once but under ten times. CDR3 in amino acids: CATPLAGGRWDTQYF. The CDR3 DNA reads as TGTGCCACCCCACTAGCGGGGGGGCGTTGGGATACGCAGTATTTT. V usage is TRBV7-2 and J usage is TRBJ2-3; 13 bases line up with TRBD2. This CDR3 contains 15 residues. Trimming cost V 10 bases and J 6 bases; bases outside gene matches: 10. The germline V gene has CDR1 SGHTA and CDR2 FQGNSA.